The present TCR beta chain was sequenced within a study of shared clonotypes between healthy human individuals. Donors had no recently reported acute infections or vaccinations and were HIV-negative. Profiled with immunoSEQ multiplex PCR; TCRdb holds only in-frame clones, not every one. The sample holds around 2.5 million clones, 93% seen once. The CDR3 runs to 15 residues. The V end was cut by 6 bases, the J end by 2 bases, with 17 bases between. Germline values: CDR1 MDHEN, CDR2 SYDVKM. V and J are TRBV28 and TRBJ2-7; D possibly corresponds to TRBD1 (5 bases). This clonotype originated in a man aged 18 to 29 in good health. Some clones in this sample may be carry-over from other donors' samples. Sequencing was carried out using naive CD4+ T cells from PBMCs. Regarding subset: CD45RA+ positively selected. The DNA of the CDR3 is TGTGCCAGCAGCCACCTCGACACAGGACCCTACGAGCAGTACTTC. This translates into CASSHLDTGPYEQYF.